A selection of T cell receptor beta chains follows, all from one sample in a study of blood T cell repertoires in COVID-19. The table came from immunoSEQ multiplex PCR; TCRdb's copy has only in-frame clones and leaves some out. The sample carries roughly 120,000 clones, about three quarters recorded once. Material for sequencing was peripheral blood. The source is a human donor with acute or convalescent COVID-19. The donor label of this sample is uncertain. CDR3s include the opening cysteine and the closing phenylalanine or tryptophan. The order of the fields is V gene, clone size, J gene, D gene, CDR3 protein, CDR3 DNA. D genes are given only for firm matches. Clone size is not always given. Where it is, it says once, few, many or a class for expanded clones.

TRBV19	.	TRBJ1-6	TRBD1	CASRQGNSPLHF	TGTGCCAGCAGACAGGGAAATTCACCCCTCCACTTT
TRBV5-5	.	TRBJ2-2	.	CASSWRPSENTGELFF	TGTGCCAGCAGCTGGAGGCCTAGCGAGAACACCGGGGAGCTGTTTTTT
TRBV25-1	.	TRBJ1-2	.	CASSGLRVGRWGLYGYTF	TGTGCCAGCAGTGGACTTCGGGTCGGACGATGGGGGCTCTATGGCTACACCTTC
TRBV12-3/TRBV12-4	.	TRBJ1-1	.	CASSLLRNTEAFF	TGTGCCAGCAGTTTACTCAGGAACACTGAAGCTTTCTTT
TRBV28	.	TRBJ2-2	TRBD1	CASSPALGGPTGELFF	TGTGCCAGCAGCCCCGCGTTAGGGGGCCCCACCGGGGAGCTGTTTTTT
TRBV5-1	.	TRBJ1-4	.	CASSFAGRGEKLFF	TGCGCCAGCAGCTTCGCAGGCCGAGGGGAAAAACTGTTTTTT
TRBV30	.	TRBJ2-7	TRBD2	CAWSVSGGARYEQYF	TGTGCCTGGAGTGTTAGCGGGGGGGCCAGGTACGAGCAGTACTTC
TRBV7-3	.	TRBJ2-1	.	CASSLAGSYNEQFF	TGTGCCAGCAGCTTAGCGGGTAGTTACAATGAGCAGTTCTTC
TRBV4-2	few	TRBJ2-1	TRBD1	CASSQAAGTGYNEQFF	TGTGCCAGCAGCCAAGCCGCCGGGACAGGTTACAATGAGCAGTTCTTC
TRBV7-9	.	TRBJ2-5	TRBD2	CASSRGGQETQYF	TGTGCCAGCAGCCGCGGGGGGCAGGAGACCCAGTACTTC
TRBV5-1	.	TRBJ1-1	.	CASSSGQNTEAFF	TGCGCCAGCAGCTCGGGACAGAACACTGAAGCTTTCTTT
TRBV4-2	.	TRBJ2-5	.	CASSPILGRGPQETQYF	TGTGCCAGCAGCCCAATACTGGGCAGGGGACCCCAAGAGACCCAGTACTTC
TRBV5-8	.	TRBJ1-2	TRBD1	CASTKTGGLYGYTF	TGTGCCAGCACTAAGACAGGGGGACTCTATGGCTACACCTTC
TRBV13	.	TRBJ1-6	.	CASSRGGDNSPLHF	TGTGCCAGCAGCAGAGGGGGGGACAATTCACCCCTCCACTTT
TRBV6-6	.	TRBJ2-7	.	CASSYSMRAPYEQYF	TGTGCCAGCAGTTACTCGATGAGGGCTCCCTACGAGCAGTACTTC
TRBV4-1	.	TRBJ1-6	.	CASSQVTSSPLHF	TGCGCCAGCAGCCAAGTTACCAGTTCACCCCTCCACTTT
TRBV7-3	few	TRBJ1-6	.	CASSMGRDNSPLHF	TGTGCCAGCAGCATGGGGCGAGATAATTCACCCCTCCACTTT
TRBV2	.	TRBJ2-3	TRBD2	CASSETSGGSTDTQYF	TGTGCCAGCAGTGAAACTAGCGGGGGAAGCACAGATACGCAGTATTTT
TRBV5-1	.	TRBJ1-1	TRBD1	CASSLVQGTEAFF	TGCGCCAGCAGCTTGGTACAGGGGACTGAAGCTTTCTTT
TRBV29-1	.	TRBJ2-5	TRBD1	CSVEVADRAPRETQYF	TGCAGCGTTGAGGTCGCTGACAGGGCGCCGCGGGAGACCCAGTACTTC
TRBV20-1	.	TRBJ2-3	.	CISPGTQYF	TGCATCAGCCCGGGTACGCAGTATTTT
TRBV5-1	.	TRBJ1-4	.	CASSPGVNEKLFF	TGCGCCAGCAGCCCAGGGGTCAATGAAAAACTGTTTTTT
TRBV6-1	.	TRBJ1-2	TRBD1	CASSERDRGVRYGYTF	TGTGCCAGCAGTGAAAGGGACAGGGGGGTAAGGTATGGCTACACCTTC
TRBV19	.	TRBJ2-3	.	CASSNFGGSDTQYF	TGTGCCAGTAGTAATTTCGGCGGTTCAGATACGCAGTATTTT
TRBV27	once	TRBJ1-5	.	CASSSLYRDSNQPQHF	TGTGCCAGCAGTTCCCTCTACAGGGATAGCAATCAGCCCCAGCATTTT
TRBV27	once	TRBJ2-3	.	CASRGLTRGRGDTQYF	TGTGCCAGCAGAGGACTTACTAGGGGGCGGGGAGATACGCAGTATTTT
TRBV19	.	TRBJ2-3	TRBD1	CASSPNRGRADTQYF	TGTGCCAGTAGTCCCAACAGGGGGCGCGCAGATACGCAGTATTTT
TRBV30	few	TRBJ1-5	TRBD1	CAWSGQGNQPQHF	TGTGCCTGGAGTGGACAGGGGAATCAGCCCCAGCATTTT
TRBV11-2	.	TRBJ1-2	TRBD1	CASSSFRGTGIPYGYTF	TGTGCCAGCAGCTCTTTCCGAGGGACAGGGATCCCCTATGGCTACACCTTC
TRBV6-2/TRBV6-3	.	TRBJ1-5	.	CASSFTTAAGNQPQHF	TGTGCCAGCAGCTTCACCACGGCGGCGGGCAATCAGCCCCAGCATTTT
TRBV5-6	.	TRBJ1-2	TRBD1	CASSLGGGAFGYGYTF	TGTGCCAGCAGCTTGGGAGGGGGCGCGTTTGGCTATGGCTACACCTTC
TRBV29-1	.	TRBJ2-3	TRBD1	CSVYKQGVGTDTQYF	TGCAGCGTTTACAAACAGGGGGTTGGCACAGATACGCAGTATTTT
TRBV3-1/TRBV3-2	.	TRBJ2-2	TRBD1	CASSKGQGIVAGELFF	TGTGCCAGCAGCAAAGGACAGGGGATTGTTGCCGGGGAGCTGTTTTTT
TRBV30	.	TRBJ1-5	.	CAWSVLGTRQPQHF	TGTGCCTGGAGTGTACTGGGGACACGGCAGCCCCAGCATTTT
TRBV19	.	TRBJ2-7	TRBD1	CASSPGGGYEQYF	TGTGCCAGTAGTCCAGGGGGCGGTTACGAGCAGTACTTC
TRBV28	.	TRBJ1-1	.	CASSLLGRMNTEAFF	TGTGCCAGCAGTTTATTAGGCAGGATGAACACTGAAGCTTTCTTT
TRBV7-2	.	TRBJ2-1	TRBD2	CASRPGLAAGHEQFF	TGTGCCAGCAGACCCGGACTAGCGGCGGGACATGAGCAGTTCTTC
TRBV19	.	TRBJ1-6	.	CASSPTRTAGGISPLHF	TGTGCCAGTAGTCCTACCAGGACAGCTGGGGGAATTTCACCCCTCCACTTT
TRBV18	.	TRBJ1-5	TRBD1	CASSGTGNQPQHF	TGTGCCAGCTCCGGGACAGGCAATCAGCCCCAGCATTTT
TRBV11-2	.	TRBJ1-2	.	CASSSIRDTSYGYTF	TGTGCCAGCAGCTCCATTCGGGACACCTCCTATGGCTACACCTTC
TRBV2	.	TRBJ1-5	.	CASSDQGYQPQHF	TGTGCCAGCAGTGACCAGGGGTATCAGCCCCAGCATTTT
TRBV3-1/TRBV3-2	.	TRBJ2-7	TRBD2	CASSQAASGGAEQYF	TGTGCCAGCAGCCAAGCGGCTAGCGGGGGGGCCGAGCAGTACTTC
TRBV3-1/TRBV3-2	.	TRBJ1-2	.	CASSQDTGDGYTF	TGTGCCAGCAGCCAAGATACCGGGGATGGCTACACCTTC
TRBV27	.	TRBJ2-7	.	CASSDSSYEQYF	TGTGCCAGCAGTGACAGTTCCTACGAGCAGTACTTC
TRBV7-9	.	TRBJ1-2	.	CASSLGSVAGIDHYGYTF	TGTGCCAGCAGCTTAGGAAGCGTGGCCGGGATAGATCACTATGGCTACACCTTC
TRBV23-1	.	TRBJ1-5	.	CASSQTNHQPQHF	TGCGCCAGCAGTCAAACTAACCATCAGCCCCAGCATTTT
TRBV5-5	once	TRBJ1-1	.	CASSPQNTEAFF	TGTGCCAGCAGTCCCCAGAACACTGAAGCTTTCTTT
TRBV4-2	.	TRBJ2-7	.	CASSQGVGAYSYEQYF	TGTGCCAGCAGCCAAGGTGTGGGGGCCTACTCCTACGAGCAGTACTTC
TRBV3-1/TRBV3-2	.	TRBJ2-1	.	CASSRRGAEQFF	TGTGCCAGCAGCAGACGGGGGGCTGAGCAGTTCTTC
TRBV18	once	TRBJ2-3	.	CASSPVEDTQYF	TGTGCCAGCTCACCAGTCGAGGATACGCAGTATTTT
TRBV9	once	TRBJ2-1	TRBD2	CASSDSGGALNEQFF	TGTGCCAGCAGCGACAGCGGGGGGGCCTTAAATGAGCAGTTCTTC
TRBV6-2/TRBV6-3	.	TRBJ2-3	TRBD2	CASSYPLAGYTDTQYF	TGTGCCAGCAGTTACCCCCTAGCGGGCTACACAGATACGCAGTATTTT
TRBV29-1	.	TRBJ2-3	TRBD1	CSVVWTGGFTDTQYF	TGCAGCGTTGTCTGGACAGGGGGCTTTACAGATACGCAGTATTTT